This passage covers 29 T cell receptor beta chains from one sample sequenced in a study of T-cell memory formation after mild COVID-19. TCRdb called the 5' RACE reads again in MiXCR, with one record for every CDR3 protein. The sample yields 220,000 or so distinct CDR3 sequences, 9.5% seen once. Sequencing used PBMCs or a T cell subset sorted from them (not recorded which). The receptors were sampled from a young man who had mild COVID-19 (a few samples of this study predate the infection). Cell type and time point are not known.

Ten or more counts support this clonotype. The CDR3 sequence is CASSLMAGGDTQYF. As DNA, the CDR3 is TGTGCCAGCAGCTTAATGGCGGGGGGGGATACGCAGTATTTT. The genes are TRBV7-2 and TRBJ2-3; 9 positions agree with TRBD2. The CDR3 contains 14 residues. Per the germline V gene, CDR1 is SGHTA and CDR2 is FQGNSA. V was pared by 2 bases and J by 6 bases, with 3 bases of the junction left unmatched.

The CDR3 loop is CAWTQFMNTEAFF. Written as DNA, the CDR3 is TGTGCCTGGACCCAGTTCATGAACACTGAAGCTTTCTTT. The chain has TRBV30 and TRBJ1-1, with no clear D. The CDR3 spans 13 residues. The ends were cut back, 4 bases at V and 0 bases at J, with 9 bases in the middle. CDR1 GTSNPN and CDR2 SVGIG come from the germline V gene (reference sequence).

This clonotype was recorded a few times. This chain connects TRBV5-1 to TRBJ2-6; maybe TRBD1 (6 bases). V lost 0 bases and J lost 0, with 10 bases in between. CDR3 length equals 17 residues. Germline CDR1 SGHRS, CDR2 YFSETQ. DNA of the CDR3: TGCGCCAGCAGCTTGGAGACAGGCTTCTCTGGGGCCAACGTCCTGACTTTC. It yields the protein CASSLETGFSGANVLTF.

This clonotype was recorded many times. The rearrangement links TRBV29-1 to TRBJ2-5; no clear D. This CDR3 comprises 10 residues. Trimming took off 2 bases at V and 6 bases at J, with 4 bases between the two ends. Per germline, CDR1 SQVTM and CDR2 ANQGSEA. This CDR3 reads CSVELKTQYF. Here the CDR3 DNA reads TGCAGCGTTGAATTGAAGACCCAGTACTTC.

This clonotype was found many times. This chain joins TRBV6-5 and TRBJ2-2; D gene ambiguous. The V and J ends lost 7 bases and 6 bases respectively, with 12 bases between them. Germline CDR1 and CDR2: MNHEY and SVGAGI. The CDR3 covers 13 residues. The CDR3 here is CASKGSGPGELFF. The DNA of the CDR3 is TGTGCCAGCAAGGGTTCAGGTCCCGGGGAGCTGTTTTTT.

This clonotype was observed a few times. This chain joins TRBV7-6 and TRBJ1-6; D gene unclear. The CDR3 is 17 amino acids. Trimming removed 7 bases from V and 0 bases from J, with 16 bases in between. Germline values: CDR1 SGHVS, CDR2 FNYEAQ. The CDR3 bases are TGTGCCAGCACCCCGTGGCACCGGAGCTCCTATAATTCACCCCTCCACTTT. The encoded protein is CASTPWHRSSYNSPLHF.

In this sample, this clonotype turned up a few times. J is TRBJ2-3 and V is TRBV5-1, with TRBD2 matching over 9 bases. Germline V lookup: CDR1 SGHRS, CDR2 YFSETQ. Trimming cost V 5 bases and J 0 bases; bases outside gene matches: 4. This CDR3 is built from 15 residues. The CDR3 sequence is CASSGLATSTDTQYF. The CDR3 bases are TGCGCCAGCAGTGGACTAGCGACTAGCACAGATACGCAGTATTTT. The variable domain in full, completed from reference TRBV5-1 and TRBJ2-3, reads KAGVTQTPRYLIKTRGQQVTLSCSPISGHRSVSWYQQTPGQGLQFLFEYFSETQRNKGNFPGRFSGRQFSNSRSEMNVSTLELGDSALYLCASSGLATSTDTQYFGPGTRLTVL.

This clonotype came up once. This sequence joins TRBV7-9 and TRBJ2-2; D might be TRBD2 (6 bases). The CDR3 spans 18 residues. V lost 1 base, J lost 3 bases, and 18 bases lay in between. Germline V gives CDR1 SEHNR, CDR2 FQNEAQ (reference sequence). The CDR3, as DNA: TGTGCCAGCAGCTTAGTTGCGATCTCGGTAGCGGACACCGGGGAGCTGTTTTTT. It specifies CASSLVAISVADTGELFF. Full variable domain (rest looked up from reference TRBV7-9 and TRBJ2-2): DTGVSQNPRHKITKRGQNVTFRCDPISEHNRLYWYRQTLGQGPEFLTYFQNEAQLEKSRLLSDRFSAERPKGSFSTLEIQRTEQGDSAMYLCASSLVAISVADTGELFFGEGSRLTVL.

V usage is TRBV24-1 and J usage is TRBJ1-2, with D possibly matching TRBD1 (6 bases). This CDR3 is built from 13 residues. V lost 6 bases to trimming and J lost 4 bases, with 11 bases between them. Germline values: CDR1 KGHDR, CDR2 SFDVKD. This chain's CDR3 is CATSRGEGYGYTF. DNA for the CDR3: TGTGCCACCAGTAGGGGGGAAGGCTATGGCTACACCTTC.

This clonotype was recorded a few times. V is TRBV6-6 and J is TRBJ2-3; D not certain. The germline V gene has CDR1 MNHNY and CDR2 SVGAGI (reference sequence). V gave up 2 bases and J gave up 5 bases, with 14 bases separating them. CDR3 length: 15 amino acids. In nucleotides, the CDR3 is TGTGCCAGCAGTTACGGGGTATCAGTTGGAGATACGCAGTATTTT. This translates into CASSYGVSVGDTQYF.

This clonotype was seen ten or more times. The chain is built from TRBV5-1 and TRBJ1-1; tentatively, D is TRBD1 (5 bases). The CDR3 runs 14 residues. The germline CDR1 and CDR2 sequences are SGHRS and YFSETQ. V was trimmed by 4 bases and J by 6 bases, leaving 16 bases between them. In DNA form, the CDR3 reads TGCGCCAGCAGCGTACAGGTATTCAACGCTGAAGCTTTCTTT. Its translation: CASSVQVFNAEAFF.

This chain links TRBV20-1 with TRBJ2-5, with 8 bases aligning to TRBD2. This CDR3 spans 14 amino acids. Germline values: CDR1 DFQATT, CDR2 SNEGSKA (reference sequence). Germline trimming cut 6 bases from V and 2 bases from J; bases unmatched to any gene: 8. CDR3 amino acids: CSAGDSGTQETQYF. The CDR3 DNA reads TGCAGTGCGGGGGATAGCGGGACTCAAGAGACCCAGTACTTC.

This clonotype was counted a few times. The chain recombines TRBV6-5 with TRBJ2-1; D might be TRBD2 (7 bases). The CDR3 has 14 residues. Germline assignment: CDR1 MNHEY and CDR2 SVGAGI. Trimming removed 9 bases from V and 6 bases from J, with 18 bases in between. DNA for the CDR3: TGTGCCAGTACGAGAGGGGGGGGCCTCAATGAGCAGTTCTTC. It translates to CASTRGGGLNEQFF.

This chain connects TRBV6-6 to TRBJ1-2; 10 bases fit TRBD1. The CDR3 spans 18 residues. Losses at the gene ends were 0 bases for V and 4 bases for J; bases not matched to a gene: 11. Germline lookup yields CDR1 MNHNY and CDR2 SVGAGI (reference sequence). The CDR3: CASSYSGDRGGVVYGYTF. CDR3 bases: TGTGCCAGCAGTTACTCGGGGGACAGGGGAGGCGTTGTCTATGGCTACACCTTC.

The CDR3 nucleotides read TGTGCCAGCAGCTTAGTACAGTTAGATTCACCCCTCCACTTT. Its translation is CASSLVQLDSPLHF. V is TRBV7-2 and J is TRBJ1-6; D unresolved. Germline V gene sequence: CDR1 SGHTA, CDR2 FQGNSA. This CDR3 region has 14 residues. The V end lost 1 base, the J end lost 8 bases, and 9 bases lay between the germline ends.

The chain employs TRBV20-1 and TRBJ2-1; maybe TRBD1 (6 bases). V was trimmed by 2 bases and J by 0 bases, leaving 17 bases between them. The CDR3 runs 17 residues. Germline CDR1 and CDR2: DFQATT and SNEGSKA (reference sequence). The CDR3 DNA reads as TGCAGTGCTAGAACCCCGACAGGACAAAGCTCCTACAATGAGCAGTTCTTC. It encodes CSARTPTGQSSYNEQFF.

V gene TRBV12-3 or TRBV12-4 combines with J gene TRBJ2-3; D remains unclear. This CDR3 region has 16 residues. The V and J ends lost 1 base and 1 base respectively, with 12 bases between them. CDR3 loop: CASSLGTGSRTDTQYF. The DNA of the CDR3 is TGTGCCAGCAGTTTAGGGACCGGCTCCCGCACAGATACGCAGTATTTT.

This clonotype was found many times. The chain links TRBV29-1 to TRBJ2-3, with a possible D match to TRBD1 (5 bases). The V end lost 4 bases, the J end lost 3 bases, and 11 bases lay between the germline ends. Per germline, CDR1 SQVTM and CDR2 ANQGSEA. The CDR3 covers 13 residues. CDR3 DNA sequence: TGCAGCGTTGGCAGGGTCAGAACAGATACGCAGTATTTT. Translation: CSVGRVRTDTQYF.

A few counts support this clonotype. The chain couples TRBV6-6 to TRBJ1-4, with 9 bases that match TRBD1. The CDR3 length is 14 residues. Germline assignment: CDR1 MNHNY and CDR2 SVGAGI (reference sequence). The junction had 5 bases not matched to a gene; V was cut back by 5 bases and J by 7 bases. CDR3 region: CASSQGQGGEKLFF. CDR3 DNA: TGTGCCAGCAGTCAGGGACAGGGTGGTGAAAAACTGTTTTTT.

This clonotype turned up a few times. The J gene is TRBJ1-1, the V gene TRBV7-9; D is undetermined. Germline CDR1 SEHNR, CDR2 FQNEAQ (reference sequence). The V and J ends lost 4 bases and 3 bases respectively, with 6 bases between them. There are 12 residues in the CDR3. The CDR3 reads CASSWADTEAFF. DNA of the CDR3: TGTGCCAGCAGCTGGGCGGACACTGAAGCTTTCTTT.

The CDR3 protein is CASSGSGGAEDTQYF. CDR3 coding DNA: TGTGCCAGCAGCGGTAGCGGGGGGGCCGAAGATACGCAGTATTTT. This chain uses TRBV11-2 with TRBJ2-3, with 11 bases identical to TRBD2. V lost 5 bases to trimming and J lost 5 bases; unmatched junction nucleotides: 6. Germline V gene data show CDR1 as SGHAT and CDR2 as FQNNGV. The CDR3 is 15 amino acids.

This chain links TRBV4-3 with TRBJ1-1; D not resolved. V was cut by 1 base and J by 11 bases, with 8 bases left in between. Germline CDR1 and CDR2: LGHNA and YSLEER. The CDR3 length is 11 residues. The CDR3 DNA is TGCGCCAGCAGCCAAGGGGCCGTGGCTTTCTTT. Protein: CASSQGAVAFF.

This clonotype was counted between two and nine times. This chain connects TRBV19 to TRBJ1-5; D gene ambiguous. The CDR3 length is 16 residues. Per germline, CDR1 LNHDA and CDR2 SQIVND (reference sequence). Trimming pared 1 base from V and 1 base from J, leaving 11 bases between. The DNA of the CDR3 is TGTGCCAGTAGTATAGGTCGAGCGGAGAGCAATCAGCCCCAGCATTTT. The encoded protein is CASSIGRAESNQPQHF.

This chain connects TRBV5-1 to TRBJ1-2; D unresolved. Germline CDR1 is SGHRS and CDR2 is YFSETQ. There are 16 residues in the CDR3. The V and J ends lost 4 bases and 6 bases respectively, with 22 bases between them. CDR3 in amino acids: CASSPRWVGIGNGYTF. CDR3 bases: TGCGCCAGCAGCCCAAGGTGGGTCGGCATCGGTAATGGCTACACCTTC. Combining the CDR3 with reference TRBV5-1 and TRBJ1-2 gives the whole variable domain KAGVTQTPRYLIKTRGQQVTLSCSPISGHRSVSWYQQTPGQGLQFLFEYFSETQRNKGNFPGRFSGRQFSNSRSEMNVSTLELGDSALYLCASSPRWVGIGNGYTFGSGTRLTVV.

This clonotype showed up many times. This chain connects TRBV24-1 to TRBJ2-3; TRBD2 agrees at 10 bases. The CDR3 has 14 residues. The J segment lost 5 bases and the V segment lost 5 bases, leaving 3 bases of the junction unmatched. Germline V gives CDR1 KGHDR, CDR2 SFDVKD. The CDR3 spells CATSGGTSEDTQYF. The DNA for the CDR3 is TGTGCCACCAGTGGGGGGACTAGCGAAGATACGCAGTATTTT.

This clonotype was seen a few times. This sequence joins TRBV5-1 and TRBJ2-3, with D uncertain. This CDR3 contains 14 residues. Trimming left V 0 bases short and J 5 bases short, with 10 bases between. Germline lookup yields CDR1 SGHRS and CDR2 YFSETQ. The CDR3 bases are TGCGCCAGCAGCTTGGGGACCGCGGTAGATACGCAGTATTTT. Its translation: CASSLGTAVDTQYF.

In its sample, this clonotype was seen a few times. The chain recombines TRBV5-1 with TRBJ2-5; 7 bases are shared with TRBD1. Germline V gene data show CDR1 as SGHRS and CDR2 as YFSETQ. The V segment lost 3 bases and the J segment 2 bases; nucleotides outside the gene matches: 4. The CDR3 is 14 amino acids. CDR3 coding DNA: TGCGCCAGCAGCTCGTCGGGACAGCAAGAGACCCAGTACTTC. Translation: CASSSSGQQETQYF. The full variable domain, its missing parts supplied by reference TRBV5-1 and TRBJ2-5, is KAGVTQTPRYLIKTRGQQVTLSCSPISGHRSVSWYQQTPGQGLQFLFEYFSETQRNKGNFPGRFSGRQFSNSRSEMNVSTLELGDSALYLCASSSSGQQETQYFGPGTRLLVL.

This clonotype came up a few times. The rearrangement uses TRBV7-3 and TRBJ2-7, with no clear D. The germline V gene encodes CDR1 SGHTA and CDR2 FQGTGA. Trimming stripped 0 bases from V and 2 bases from J, with 11 bases between. The CDR3 sequence is 15 residues long. Here the CDR3 reads CASSLTVQKTYEQYF. The CDR3 DNA sequence: TGTGCCAGCAGCTTAACGGTACAGAAAACCTACGAGCAGTACTTC. The whole variable domain, filled in from reference TRBV7-3 and TRBJ2-7, reads GAGVSQTPSNKVTEKGKYVELRCDPISGHTALYWYRQSLGQGPEFLIYFQGTGAADDSGLPNDRFFAVRPEGSVSTLKIQRTERGDSAVYLCASSLTVQKTYEQYFGPGTRLTVT.

This clonotype has just a few counts. The chain has TRBV2 and TRBJ1-2; 7 nucleotides align to TRBD1. Germline loops: CDR1 SNHLY, CDR2 FYNNEI. CDR3 size: 13 residues. V shed 2 bases and J 6 bases; nucleotides not matched to a gene: 3. The CDR3 coding sequence is TGTGCCAGCAGTGAATCAGGGGGGGATGGCTACACCTTC. It specifies CASSESGGDGYTF.